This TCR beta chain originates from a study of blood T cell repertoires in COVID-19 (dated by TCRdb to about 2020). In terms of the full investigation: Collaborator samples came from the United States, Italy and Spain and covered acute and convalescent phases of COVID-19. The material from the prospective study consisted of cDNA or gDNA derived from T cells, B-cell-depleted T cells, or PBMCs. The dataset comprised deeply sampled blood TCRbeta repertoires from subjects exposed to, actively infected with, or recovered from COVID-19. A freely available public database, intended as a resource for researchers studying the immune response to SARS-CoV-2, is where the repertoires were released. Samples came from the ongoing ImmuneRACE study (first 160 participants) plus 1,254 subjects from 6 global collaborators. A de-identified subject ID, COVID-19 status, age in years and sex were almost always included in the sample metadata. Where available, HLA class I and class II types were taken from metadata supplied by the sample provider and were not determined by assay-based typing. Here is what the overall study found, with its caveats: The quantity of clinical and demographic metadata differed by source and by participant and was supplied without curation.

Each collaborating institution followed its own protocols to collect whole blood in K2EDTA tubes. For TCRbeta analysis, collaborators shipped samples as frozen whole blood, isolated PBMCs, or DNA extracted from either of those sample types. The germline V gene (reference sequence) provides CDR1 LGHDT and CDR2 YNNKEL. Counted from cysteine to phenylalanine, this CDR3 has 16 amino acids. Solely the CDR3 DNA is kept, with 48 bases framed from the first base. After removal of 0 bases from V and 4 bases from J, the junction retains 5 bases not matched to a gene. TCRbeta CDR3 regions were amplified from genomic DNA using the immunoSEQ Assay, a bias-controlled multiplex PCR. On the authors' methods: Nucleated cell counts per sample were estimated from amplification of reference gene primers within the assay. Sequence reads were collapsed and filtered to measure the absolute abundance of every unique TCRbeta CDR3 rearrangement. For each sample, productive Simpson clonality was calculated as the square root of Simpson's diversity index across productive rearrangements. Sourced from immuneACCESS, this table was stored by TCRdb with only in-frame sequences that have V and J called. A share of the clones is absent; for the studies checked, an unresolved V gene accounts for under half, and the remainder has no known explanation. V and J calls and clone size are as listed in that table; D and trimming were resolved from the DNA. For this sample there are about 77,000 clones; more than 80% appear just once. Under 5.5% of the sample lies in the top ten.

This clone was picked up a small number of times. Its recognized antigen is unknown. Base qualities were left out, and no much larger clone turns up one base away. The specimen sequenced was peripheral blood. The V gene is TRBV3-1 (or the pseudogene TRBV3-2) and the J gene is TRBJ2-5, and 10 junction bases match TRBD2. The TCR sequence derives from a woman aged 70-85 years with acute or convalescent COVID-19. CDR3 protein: CASSQDSSGGGETQYF. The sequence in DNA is TGTGCCAGCAGCCAAGATTCGAGCGGGGGGGGAGAGACCCAGTACTTC.